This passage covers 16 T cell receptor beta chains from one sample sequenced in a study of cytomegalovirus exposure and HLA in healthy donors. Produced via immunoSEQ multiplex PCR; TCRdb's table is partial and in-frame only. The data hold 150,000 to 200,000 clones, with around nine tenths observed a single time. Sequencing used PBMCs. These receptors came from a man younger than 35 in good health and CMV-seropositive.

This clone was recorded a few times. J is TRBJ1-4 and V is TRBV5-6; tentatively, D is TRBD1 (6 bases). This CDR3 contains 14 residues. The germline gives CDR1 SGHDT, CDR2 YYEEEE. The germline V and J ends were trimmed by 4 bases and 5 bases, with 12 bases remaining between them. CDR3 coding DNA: TGTGCCAGCAGCCTGGCAGGGGTAAATGAAAAACTGTTTTTT. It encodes CASSLAGVNEKLFF. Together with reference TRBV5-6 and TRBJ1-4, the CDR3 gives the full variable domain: DAGVTQSPTHLIKTRGQQVTLRCSPKSGHDTVSWYQQALGQGPQFIFQYYEEEERQRGNFPDRFSGHQFPNYSSELNVNALLLGDSALYLCASSLAGVNEKLFFGSGTQLSVL.

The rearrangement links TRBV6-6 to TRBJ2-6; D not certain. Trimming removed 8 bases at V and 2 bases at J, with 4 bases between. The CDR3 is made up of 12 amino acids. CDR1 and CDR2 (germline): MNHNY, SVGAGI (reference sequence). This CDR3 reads CASQTGANVLTF. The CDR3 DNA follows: TGTGCCAGCCAGACTGGGGCCAACGTCCTGACTTTC.

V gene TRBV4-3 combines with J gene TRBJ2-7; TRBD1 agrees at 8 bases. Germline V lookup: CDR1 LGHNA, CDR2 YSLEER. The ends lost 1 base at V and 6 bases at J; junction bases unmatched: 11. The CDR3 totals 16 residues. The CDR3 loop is CASSQGTGTGWTEQYF. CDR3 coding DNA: TGCGCCAGCAGCCAAGGGACCGGGACAGGTTGGACCGAGCAGTACTTC.

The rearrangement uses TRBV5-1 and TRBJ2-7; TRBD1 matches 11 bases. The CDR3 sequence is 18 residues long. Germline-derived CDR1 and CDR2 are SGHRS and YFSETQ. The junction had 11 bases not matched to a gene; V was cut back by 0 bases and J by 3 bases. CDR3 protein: CASSLAPGTGGGFYEQYF. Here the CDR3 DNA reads TGCGCCAGCAGCTTGGCCCCCGGGACAGGGGGTGGATTCTACGAGCAGTACTTC.

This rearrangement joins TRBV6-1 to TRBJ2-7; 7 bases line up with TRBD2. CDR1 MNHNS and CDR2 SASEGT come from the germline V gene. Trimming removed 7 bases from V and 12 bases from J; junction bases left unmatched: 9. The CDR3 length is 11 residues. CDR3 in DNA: TGTGCCAGCACCGAGGGGAGGGGATCGTACTTC. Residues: CASTEGRGSYF.

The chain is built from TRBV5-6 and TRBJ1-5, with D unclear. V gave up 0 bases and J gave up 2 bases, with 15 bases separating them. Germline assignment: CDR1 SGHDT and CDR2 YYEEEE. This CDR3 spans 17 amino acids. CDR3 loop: CASSLAGEGSRNQPQHF. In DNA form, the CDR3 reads TGTGCCAGCAGCTTGGCCGGGGAGGGAAGTCGCAATCAGCCCCAGCATTTT.

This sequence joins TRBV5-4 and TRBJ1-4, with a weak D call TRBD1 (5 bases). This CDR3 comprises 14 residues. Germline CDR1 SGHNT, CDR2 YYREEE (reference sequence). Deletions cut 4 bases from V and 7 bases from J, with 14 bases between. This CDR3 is CASSDQGHREKLFF. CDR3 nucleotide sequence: TGTGCCAGCAGCGACCAGGGCCACCGTGAAAAACTGTTTTTT.

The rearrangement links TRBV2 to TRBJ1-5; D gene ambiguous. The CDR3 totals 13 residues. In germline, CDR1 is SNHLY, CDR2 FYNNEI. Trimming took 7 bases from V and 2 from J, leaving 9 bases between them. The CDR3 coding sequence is TGTGCCAGCATGGAGGAGGGCAATCAGCCCCAGCATTTT. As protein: CASMEEGNQPQHF.

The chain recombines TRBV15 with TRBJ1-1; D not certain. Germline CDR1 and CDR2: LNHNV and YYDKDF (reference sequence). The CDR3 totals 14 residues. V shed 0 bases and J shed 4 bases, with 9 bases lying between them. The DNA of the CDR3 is TGTGCCACCAGCAGAGATTCTTCCGGCACTGAAGCTTTCTTT. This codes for CATSRDSSGTEAFF.

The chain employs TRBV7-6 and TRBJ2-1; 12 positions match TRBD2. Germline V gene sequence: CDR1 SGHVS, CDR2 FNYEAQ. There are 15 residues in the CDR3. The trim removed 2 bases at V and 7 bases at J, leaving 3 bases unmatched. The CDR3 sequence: CASSLRLAGGNEQFF. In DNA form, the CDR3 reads TGTGCCAGCAGCTTAAGGCTAGCGGGGGGGAATGAGCAGTTCTTC.

The CDR3 nucleotides read TGTGCCAGCAGCTTCGACTCACTTCCCCATTCACCCCTCCACTTT. Its translation is CASSFDSLPHSPLHF. The V call is TRBV7-9, the J call TRBJ1-6; no definite D call. Germline CDR1 SEHNR, CDR2 FQNEAQ (reference sequence). CDR3 length: 15 residues. Deletions cut 3 bases from V and 8 bases from J, with 14 bases between. The entire variable domain, with the rest obtained from reference TRBV7-9 and TRBJ1-6, is as follows: DTGVSQNPRHKITKRGQNVTFRCDPISEHNRLYWYRQTLGQGPEFLTYFQNEAQLEKSRLLSDRFSAERPKGSFSTLEIQRTEQGDSAMYLCASSFDSLPHSPLHFGNGTRLTVT.

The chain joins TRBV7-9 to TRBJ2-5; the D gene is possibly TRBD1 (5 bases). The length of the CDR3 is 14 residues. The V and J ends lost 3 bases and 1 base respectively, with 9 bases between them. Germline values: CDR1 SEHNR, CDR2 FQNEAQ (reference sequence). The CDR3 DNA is TGTGCCAGCAGCTTTGTGACAGCCCAAGAGACCCAGTACTTC. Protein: CASSFVTAQETQYF.

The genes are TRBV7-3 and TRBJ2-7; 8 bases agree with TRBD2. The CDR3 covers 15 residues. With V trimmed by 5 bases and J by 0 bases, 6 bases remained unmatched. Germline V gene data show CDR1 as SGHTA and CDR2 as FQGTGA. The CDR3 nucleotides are TGTGCCAGCAGCCCTAGCGGGCTAAGCTCCTACGAGCAGTACTTC. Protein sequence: CASSPSGLSSYEQYF.

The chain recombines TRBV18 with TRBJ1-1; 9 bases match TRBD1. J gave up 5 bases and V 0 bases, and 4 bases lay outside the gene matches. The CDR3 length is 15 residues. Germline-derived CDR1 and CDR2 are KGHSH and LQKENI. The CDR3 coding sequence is TGTGCCAGCTCACCACCCGGGACAGGGAGGACTGAAGCTTTCTTT. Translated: CASSPPGTGRTEAFF.

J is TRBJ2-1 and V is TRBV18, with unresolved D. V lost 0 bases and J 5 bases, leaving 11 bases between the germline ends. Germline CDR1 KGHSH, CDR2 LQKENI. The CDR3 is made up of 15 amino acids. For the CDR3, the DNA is TGTGCCAGCTCACCACCCGCATCACGGGACAATGAGCAGTTCTTC. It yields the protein CASSPPASRDNEQFF.

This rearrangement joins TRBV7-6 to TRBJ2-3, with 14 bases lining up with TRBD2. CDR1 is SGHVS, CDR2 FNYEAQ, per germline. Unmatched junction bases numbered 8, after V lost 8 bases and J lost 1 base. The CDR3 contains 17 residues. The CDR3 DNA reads TGTGCCAGCGGACGACTAGCGGGAGGGCCGGGCACAGATACGCAGTATTTT. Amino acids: CASGRLAGGPGTDTQYF.